A single sample is the source of the 30 T cell receptor beta chains below, sequenced in a study of CD8+ T cells in alopecia areata. Following extraction, RNA underwent reverse transcription to cDNA, which served as the sequencing template. Sequencing used immunoSEQ multiplex PCR; TCRdb keeps in-frame clones, though not all of them. This table holds fewer than 90,000 clones, roughly 50% found once. Sequencing was carried out using NKG2D-high CD8+ T cells sorted from blood. These receptors were taken from a human donor with alopecia areata.

This clone was picked up a small number of times. The rearrangement joins TRBV29-1 to TRBJ2-1; 10 nucleotides line up with TRBD2. Germline-derived CDR1 and CDR2 are SQVTM and ANQGSEA. The CDR3 loop spans 16 amino acids. V trimming: 6 bases; J trimming: 3 bases; junction bases outside the gene matches: 11. CDR3 nucleotides: TGCAGCGTCGTGGCTATAGCGGGGGGATTCTACAATGAGCAGTTCTTC. This sequence encodes CSVVAIAGGFYNEQFF.

V gene TRBV19 combines with J gene TRBJ2-2; 13 positions match TRBD2. V shed 5 bases, J shed 4 bases, and the junction held 4 bases outside the gene matches. Germline lookup yields CDR1 LNHDA and CDR2 SQIVND (reference sequence). The CDR3 contains 16 residues. CDR3 nucleotide sequence: TGTGCCAGTAGTTCCGGACTAGCGGGGGCCACCGGGGAGCTGTTTTTT. Amino acids: CASSSGLAGATGELFF.

This chain connects TRBV7-9 to TRBJ2-1; D is ambiguous. The V end lost 7 bases, the J end lost 1 base, and 11 bases lay between the germline ends. Per the germline V gene, CDR1 is SEHNR and CDR2 is FQNEAQ (reference sequence). This CDR3 is built from 14 residues. The CDR3, as DNA: TGTGCCAGCACGTCGGCGCCGTCCTACAATGAGCAGTTCTTC. It is translated as CASTSAPSYNEQFF.

The rearrangement uses TRBV9 and TRBJ1-1; D ambiguous. This CDR3 is 14 amino acids long. Germline V gene sequence: CDR1 SGDLS, CDR2 YYNGEE. Deletions cut 3 bases from V and 4 bases from J, with 13 bases between. This CDR3 reads CASSADGEGTEAFF. The DNA for the CDR3 is TGTGCCAGCAGCGCCGACGGGGAGGGCACTGAAGCTTTCTTT.

V and J are TRBV14 and TRBJ2-5; D not certain. Trimming took off 0 bases at V and 5 bases at J, with 10 bases between the two ends. CDR3 length equals 14 residues. Germline V gene data show CDR1 as SGHDN and CDR2 as FVKESK. CDR3 amino acids: CASSQDQVVETQYF. In DNA form, the CDR3 reads TGTGCCAGCAGCCAAGATCAGGTGGTCGAGACCCAGTACTTC.

The rearrangement uses TRBV29-1 and TRBJ2-3, with D tentatively TRBD1 (6 bases). The CDR3 covers 14 residues. Germline CDR1 SQVTM, CDR2 ANQGSEA. V was shortened by 6 bases and J by 3 bases, with 16 bases between the two germline ends. The DNA for the CDR3 is TGCAGCGTGGGCCCCCAGAGGGGGACAGATACGCAGTATTTT. Its protein product is CSVGPQRGTDTQYF.

The CDR3 spells CASSQDGPGDEQFF. CDR3 bases: TGCGCCAGCAGCCAAGATGGGCCAGGGGATGAGCAGTTCTTC. This chain joins TRBV4-1 and TRBJ2-1, with D maybe TRBD1 (6 bases). Trimming removed 0 bases from V and 8 bases from J, with 11 bases in between. Germline values: CDR1 MGHRA, CDR2 YSYEKL. This CDR3 comprises 14 residues.

The chain is built from TRBV7-9 and TRBJ2-7, with D possibly matching TRBD2 (5 bases). V shed 3 bases and J shed 5 bases, with 8 bases lying between them. The CDR3 runs 12 residues. Per the germline V gene, CDR1 is SEHNR and CDR2 is FQNEAQ (reference sequence). The CDR3 DNA is TGTGCCAGCAGCTTTGGACTGGACGAGCAGTACTTC. This translates into CASSFGLDEQYF.

This chain joins TRBV7-9 and TRBJ1-1; D remains ambiguous. Germline V lookup: CDR1 SEHNR, CDR2 FQNEAQ (reference sequence). The ends were cut back, 5 bases at V and 8 bases at J, with 9 bases in the middle. CDR3 size: 11 residues. The CDR3 loop reads CASSGVGEAFF. The CDR3 DNA is TGTGCCAGCAGCGGTGTCGGGGAAGCTTTCTTT.

This chain joins TRBV7-9 and TRBJ1-1; 8 bases map to TRBD1. The CDR3 totals 14 residues. Germline CDR1 reads SEHNR; CDR2 reads FQNEAQ (reference sequence). The ends lost 5 bases at V and 3 bases at J; junction bases unmatched: 5. CDR3 nucleotides: TGTGCCAGCAGCCGAGGACAGGGTGACACTGAAGCTTTCTTT. It yields the protein CASSRGQGDTEAFF.

The chain carries TRBV9 and TRBJ2-2; unclear D gene. Trimming pared 5 bases from V and 4 bases from J, leaving 6 bases between. The CDR3 loop spans 12 amino acids. Per the germline V gene, CDR1 is SGDLS and CDR2 is YYNGEE. The CDR3 here is CASRAATGELFF. In nucleotides, the CDR3 is TGTGCCAGCAGGGCAGCCACCGGGGAGCTGTTTTTT.

With regard to this clone: The same CDR3 arises from other DNA sequences in this sample as well. The J gene is TRBJ1-2, the V gene TRBV14, with a weak D call TRBD1 (6 bases). V was cut by 3 bases and J by 2 bases, with 7 bases left in between. CDR1 and CDR2 from the germline V gene are SGHDN and FVKESK. This CDR3 region has 13 residues. CDR3 protein: CASSQGANYGYTF. The CDR3 DNA reads as TGTGCCAGCAGCCAGGGGGCCAACTATGGCTACACCTTC.

This sequence joins TRBV30 and TRBJ2-7; 8 nucleotides line up with TRBD1. V gave up 0 bases and J gave up 2 bases; unmatched junction bases: 3. The germline CDR1 and CDR2 sequences are GTSNPN and SVGIG (reference sequence). The CDR3 contains 14 residues. The CDR3, as DNA: TGTGCCTGGAGTGTCACGACAGGGGCCTACGAGCAGTACTTC. It specifies CAWSVTTGAYEQYF.

CDR3: CASSAAAYEQYF. In nucleotides, the CDR3 is TGTGCCAGCAGCGCAGCGGCCTACGAGCAGTACTTC. The rearrangement links TRBV6-1 to TRBJ2-7, with D possibly matching TRBD2 (5 bases). The CDR3 is 12 amino acids. Trimming took off 6 bases at V and 2 bases at J, with 8 bases between the two ends. CDR1 is MNHNS and CDR2 is SASEGT in the germline V gene.

This clone appeared a few times. The rearrangement links TRBV6-5 to TRBJ2-3, with 11 nucleotides matching TRBD2. Trimming cost V 6 bases and J 6 bases; bases outside gene matches: 8. This CDR3 is 15 amino acids long. Per germline, CDR1 MNHEY and CDR2 SVGAGI. The CDR3 loop is CASSPSTSGSDTQYF. The CDR3 DNA reads as TGTGCCAGCAGCCCAAGCACTAGCGGGAGCGATACGCAGTATTTT.

V and J are TRBV27 and TRBJ2-1; 7 nucleotides match TRBD2. This CDR3 region has 15 residues. Germline V CDR1 and CDR2: MNHEY, SMNVEV (reference sequence). The junction had 10 bases not matched to a gene; V was cut back by 5 bases and J by 6 bases. The CDR3, as DNA: TGTGCCAGCAGTACCTACAGCGGGGAGCCCAATGAGCAGTTCTTC. Encoded protein: CASSTYSGEPNEQFF.

This clone was counted a few times. The J gene is TRBJ2-7, the V gene TRBV29-1; 11 nucleotides match TRBD1. CDR3 length: 14 residues. The J segment lost 7 bases and the V segment lost 4 bases, leaving 9 bases of the junction unmatched. CDR1 is SQVTM, CDR2 ANQGSEA, per germline. CDR3: CSVVGDRGGREQYF. The CDR3 region has the DNA TGCAGCGTTGTGGGGGACAGGGGGGGGAGGGAGCAGTACTTC.

The gene calls are TRBV4-1 and TRBJ2-3; the D gene is possibly TRBD2 (5 bases). Germline V gives CDR1 MGHRA, CDR2 YSYEKL. Trimming stripped 0 bases from V and 15 bases from J, with 13 bases between. The CDR3 totals 12 residues. In DNA form, the CDR3 reads TGCGCCAGCAGCCAAGATATCGGGGAGCCTTATTTT. It is translated as CASSQDIGEPYF.

J is TRBJ1-6 and V is TRBV2; no clear D gene. Germline assignment: CDR1 SNHLY and CDR2 FYNNEI. Between the trimmed V and J ends, which lost 3 bases and 9 bases, there was a span of 15 bases. CDR3 length equals 15 residues. CDR3 in DNA: TGTGCCAGCAGTGACGTTACTAGGTTTGGTTCACCCCTCCACTTT. Its protein product is CASSDVTRFGSPLHF. Using reference TRBV2 and TRBJ1-6 for the parts outside the CDR3, the full variable domain is EPEVTQTPSHQVTQMGQEVILRCVPISNHLYFYWYRQILGQKVEFLVSFYNNEISEKSEIFDDQFSVERPDGSNFTLKIRSTKLEDSAMYFCASSDVTRFGSPLHFGNGTRLTVT.

This clone was detected only a few times. The chain recombines TRBV7-9 with TRBJ1-1; TRBD1 agrees at 7 bases. The trim removed 2 bases at V and 1 base at J, leaving 7 bases unmatched. Germline V lookup: CDR1 SEHNR, CDR2 FQNEAQ (reference sequence). This CDR3 comprises 16 residues. CDR3 sequence: CASSLNPRTGNTEAFF. For the CDR3, the DNA is TGTGCCAGCAGCTTAAATCCGAGGACAGGGAACACTGAAGCTTTCTTT. The full variable domain, rest sourced from reference TRBV7-9 and TRBJ1-1, is DTGVSQNPRHKITKRGQNVTFRCDPISEHNRLYWYRQTLGQGPEFLTYFQNEAQLEKSRLLSDRFSAERPKGSFSTLEIQRTEQGDSAMYLCASSLNPRTGNTEAFFGQGTRLTVV.

The chain joins TRBV29-1 to TRBJ1-4; D remains ambiguous. V was shortened by 6 bases and J by 7 bases, with 9 bases between the two germline ends. This CDR3 is built from 11 residues. CDR1 is SQVTM and CDR2 is ANQGSEA in the germline V gene. CDR3: CSVGGGEKLFF. Here the CDR3 DNA reads TGCAGCGTCGGAGGTGGTGAAAAACTGTTTTTT.

This clone was found a few times. J is TRBJ2-7 and V is TRBV5-4; D might be TRBD2 (6 bases). Per germline, CDR1 SGHNT and CDR2 YYREEE (reference sequence). The CDR3 totals 13 residues. V gave up 5 bases and J gave up 2 bases, with 11 bases separating them. The CDR3 bases are TGTGCCAGCAGGACGGAGGGGACCTACGAGCAGTACTTC. The encoded protein is CASRTEGTYEQYF.

This clone was seen a handful of times. V gene TRBV19 combines with J gene TRBJ1-2; 9 bases match TRBD1. This CDR3 comprises 13 residues. Germline values: CDR1 LNHDA, CDR2 SQIVND (reference sequence). Trimming at V came to 5 bases and at J to 6 bases, leaving 4 bases not matched to a gene. CDR3 amino acids: CASSATGGNGYTF. As DNA, the CDR3 is TGTGCCAGTAGTGCGACAGGGGGAAATGGCTACACCTTC.

In DNA form, the CDR3 reads TGTGCCAGCAGACAGGGTCCCGAGACCCAGTACTTC. This encodes CASRQGPETQYF. The chain has TRBV6-5 and TRBJ2-5; possible D gene TRBD1, 6 bases. Germline values: CDR1 MNHEY, CDR2 SVGAGI. The CDR3 covers 12 residues. Trimming left V 6 bases short and J 5 bases short, with 10 bases between.

This clone was counted once. The CDR3, as DNA: TGTGCCAGCAGTTACGGAGGGGGCGCAGAGACCCAGTACTTC. Protein product: CASSYGGGAETQYF. The rearrangement joins TRBV6-6 to TRBJ2-5; TRBD1 is a possible D gene (7 bases). CDR3 length: 14 residues. Deletions cut 2 bases from V and 4 bases from J, with 11 bases between. Germline CDR1 MNHNY, CDR2 SVGAGI (reference sequence).

This clone has only one observation. V usage is TRBV5-6 and J usage is TRBJ1-1; D is undetermined. CDR1 is SGHDT, CDR2 YYEEEE, per germline. The CDR3 contains 13 residues. Trimming took 4 bases from V and 2 from J, leaving 9 bases between them. The CDR3 nucleotides are TGTGCCAGCAGCCCGACGCTTAACACTGAAGCTTTCTTT. This encodes CASSPTLNTEAFF.

This chain uses TRBV29-1 with TRBJ2-1; possible D gene TRBD2, 8 bases. The CDR3 sequence is 14 residues long. V lost 6 bases and J lost 7, with 19 bases in between. Germline V gene sequence: CDR1 SQVTM, CDR2 ANQGSEA. The CDR3 DNA reads TGCAGCGTCGGGGGGGGACAGCTCTCTAATGAGCAGTTCTTC. Its translation: CSVGGGQLSNEQFF.

V is TRBV5-1 and J is TRBJ2-1; unclear D gene. The germline gives CDR1 SGHRS, CDR2 YFSETQ. The CDR3 sequence is 15 residues long. The V end lost 4 bases, the J end lost 6 bases, and 17 bases lay between the germline ends. The CDR3: CASSPLAPPSNEQFF. DNA of the CDR3: TGCGCCAGCAGCCCTCTGGCGCCGCCCTCCAATGAGCAGTTCTTC.

This chain links TRBV27 with TRBJ2-2, with 11 bases aligning to TRBD2. V lost 6 bases and J lost 5; bases outside the gene matches: 14. Germline V lookup: CDR1 MNHEY, CDR2 SMNVEV (reference sequence). The CDR3 totals 18 residues. CDR3 protein: CASSSRLAGGPGTGELFF. The CDR3 DNA follows: TGTGCCAGCAGCTCCCGGCTAGCGGGAGGCCCGGGGACCGGGGAGCTGTTTTTT.

Many counts were recorded for this clone. The CDR3 DNA sequence: TGTGCCAGCAGCAAGGATGATCCCGGGACGACGAGAAACACCATATATTTT. It yields the protein CASSKDDPGTTRNTIYF. This rearrangement joins TRBV21-1 to TRBJ1-3. TRBV21-1 has pseudogene status. The CDR3 is 17 residues long.